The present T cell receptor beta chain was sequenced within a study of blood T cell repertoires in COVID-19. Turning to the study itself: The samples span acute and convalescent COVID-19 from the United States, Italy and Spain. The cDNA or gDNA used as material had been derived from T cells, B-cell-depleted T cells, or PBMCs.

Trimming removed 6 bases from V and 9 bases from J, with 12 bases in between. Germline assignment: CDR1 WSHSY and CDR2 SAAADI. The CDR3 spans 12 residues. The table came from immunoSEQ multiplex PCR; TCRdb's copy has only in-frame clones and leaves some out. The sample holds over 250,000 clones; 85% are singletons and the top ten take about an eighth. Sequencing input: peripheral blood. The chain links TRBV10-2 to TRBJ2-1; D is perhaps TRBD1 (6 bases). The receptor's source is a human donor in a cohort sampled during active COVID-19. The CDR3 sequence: CASRDSGREQFF. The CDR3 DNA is TGCGCCAGCAGGGACAGCGGTCGTGAGCAGTTCTTC.